This T cell receptor beta chain was observed in a study of blood T cells in healthy people across ages. This clonotype was counted at least ten times. Its antigen is not identified. With a J-beta primer mix and a sample-barcoded 5' primer, a second PCR ran about 7 to 12 cycles. Each cDNA molecule was tagged by a template-switch adaptor with 12 random nucleotides. Every sample returned 2.5 million or more CDR3-containing paired-end reads. TCRdb redid the calling of the 5' RACE reads with MiXCR, one entry per CDR3 protein. The table records roughly 680,000 distinct CDR3 sequences, over 40% of them present only once. Study-level results: Roughly linearly, TCR beta diversity per million T cells fell as age increased. The study found more naive CD4+ cells and higher diversity in long-lived than aged donors.

Germline V CDR1 and CDR2: DFQATT, SNEGSKA (reference sequence). The CDR3 runs 13 residues. The V end lost 6 bases, the J end lost 2 bases, and 13 bases lay between the germline ends. The receptor comes from a woman aged 80 or older in good health. Sequencing input: blood. The chain recombines TRBV20-1 with TRBJ2-5, with D perhaps matching TRBD1 (6 bases). CDR3 sequence: CSATGWGQETQYF. The CDR3 nucleotides read TGCAGTGCAACAGGGTGGGGGCAAGAGACCCAGTACTTC.